These T cell receptor beta chains were read from a single sample in a study of shared clonotypes between healthy human individuals. Libraries were prepared by immunoSEQ multiplex PCR; TCRdb keeps only in-frame clonotypes and omits some of them. The sample shows fewer than 600,000 clones, approximately 77% of them seen only once. The sample comprised PBMCs. The receptor source for this set is a woman aged 40 to 50 in good health. Some clones in this sample may be carry-over from other donors' samples. The CDR3 runs from the conserved cysteine through the conserved F or W. A D gene is named only where the DNA matches it firmly. Only some rows state a clone size, as once, few, many or a class for expanded clones.

>-|-|TRBJ1-3|TRBV5-4
CASSLGGASSGNTIYF
TGTGCCAGCAGCTTGGGTGGGGCAAGCTCTGGAAACACCATATATTTT
>TRBD2|-|TRBJ2-1|TRBV27
CASSLKNSGSTYNEQFF
TGTGCCAGCAGTTTAAAGAATAGCGGGAGTACCTACAATGAGCAGTTCTTC
>-|-|TRBJ1-2|TRBV10-3
CAISEGDIPGYGYTF
TGTGCCATCAGTGAAGGGGATATTCCGGGCTATGGCTACACCTTC
>TRBD1|few|TRBJ1-4|TRBV28
CASSFISLGGMSNEKLFF
TGTGCCAGCAGTTTTATTTCACTAGGGGGCATGTCTAATGAAAAACTGTTTTTT
>-|-|TRBJ2-7|TRBV27
CASSLIRDHRYEQYF
TGTGCCAGCAGTTTAATCCGGGACCACCGATACGAGCAGTACTTC
>-|-|TRBJ2-1|TRBV4-2
CASSQDFAGSYNEQFF
TGTGCCAGCAGCCAAGATTTTGCGGGCTCCTACAATGAGCAGTTCTTC
>-|-|TRBJ1-2|TRBV11-2
CASSLEPTSYGYTF
TGTGCCAGCAGCTTAGAACCCACCTCCTATGGCTACACCTTC
>TRBD1|few|TRBJ2-7|TRBV6-6
CASKKGQGAYEQYF
TGTGCCAGCAAAAAGGGGCAGGGGGCGTACGAGCAGTACTTC
>-|-|TRBJ2-1|TRBV7-3
CASSLRGNEQFF
TGTGCCAGCAGCTTACGGGGGAATGAGCAGTTCTTC
>-|-|TRBJ1-3|TRBV15
CATSRDRFPGNTIYF
TGTGCCACCAGCAGAGACAGGTTTCCTGGAAACACCATATATTTT
>-|-|TRBJ2-3|TRBV18
CASSSGTTGDTQYF
TGTGCCAGCTCCTCCGGGACGACTGGAGATACGCAGTATTTT
>TRBD2|-|TRBJ2-1|TRBV11-3
CASSSGLAGHNEQFF
TGTGCCAGCAGCTCCGGACTAGCGGGCCACAATGAGCAGTTCTTC
>-|-|TRBJ2-3|TRBV18
CASSPQGSQYF
TGTGCCAGCTCACCACAAGGGTCGCAGTATTTT
>TRBD1|-|TRBJ1-2|TRBV28
CASSLGAGGSYTF
TGTGCCAGCAGTTTGGGGGCAGGGGGGAGCTACACCTTC
>TRBD1|-|TRBJ2-2|TRBV10-3
CAISESAAGGDGELFF
TGTGCCATCAGTGAGTCGGCTGCAGGGGGCGACGGGGAGCTGTTTTTT
>-|-|TRBJ1-2|TRBV5-2
CASTPGQGSLGGYTF
TGTGCCAGCACGCCGGGGCAGGGCTCCCTAGGTGGCTACACCTTC
>TRBD2|-|TRBJ2-3|TRBV19
CASTPGLAAAQYF
TGTGCCAGTACCCCGGGACTAGCGGCTGCGCAGTATTTT
>-|once|TRBJ1-2|TRBV5-5
CASRLGTDNYGYTF
TGTGCCAGCAGATTAGGAACAGATAACTATGGCTACACCTTC
>-|-|TRBJ1-3|TRBV4-2
CASSHASGGTDGNTIYF
TGTGCCAGCAGCCACGCATCTGGGGGGACGGACGGAAACACCATATATTTT
>-|-|TRBJ2-7|TRBV5-1
CASSLDPGAAVEQYF
TGCGCCAGCAGCTTGGATCCGGGGGCGGCAGTCGAGCAGTACTTC
>-|-|TRBJ2-7|TRBV6-6
CASSSGTLGGSEQYF
TGTGCCAGCAGCTCTGGGACTCTGGGTGGCTCCGAGCAGTACTTC
>-|-|TRBJ2-7|TRBV18
CASSPSGGGDEQYF
TGTGCCAGCTCGCCCTCAGGGGGAGGGGACGAGCAGTACTTC
>-|-|TRBJ1-1|TRBV28
CASSLTSGSVAFF
TGTGCCAGCAGTTTAACCTCAGGATCTGTTGCTTTCTTT
>-|-|TRBJ2-7|TRBV5-1
CASRGTPRTYEQYF
TGCGCCAGCCGAGGGACGCCTAGGACCTACGAGCAGTACTTC
>TRBD2|many|TRBJ2-1|TRBV7-9
CASSFTSGSLSNEQFF
TGTGCCAGCAGCTTTACTAGCGGGAGTTTAAGCAATGAGCAGTTCTTC
>-|-|TRBJ1-2|TRBV5-4
CASSLGRQGKSGHYGYTF
TGTGCCAGCAGCTTGGGGCGGCAGGGGAAAAGTGGGCACTATGGCTACACCTTC
>-|-|TRBJ1-5|TRBV29-1
CSVGGPNQPQHF
TGCAGCGTTGGAGGACCGAATCAGCCCCAGCATTTT
>-|-|TRBJ1-3|TRBV7-9
CASSLVREGNTIYF
TGTGCCAGCAGCTTAGTCCGAGAAGGAAACACCATATATTTT
>-|few|TRBJ2-7|TRBV21-1
CASSNIGAPVHEQYF
TGTGCCAGCAGCAATATAGGAGCCCCAGTCCACGAGCAGTACTTC
>-|-|TRBJ2-1|TRBV30
CAWSVQWATRLLGVEQFF
TGTGCCTGGAGTGTACAGTGGGCAACCCGATTGCTTGGAGTGGAGCAGTTCTTC
>-|once|TRBJ2-7|TRBV7-2
CASSSSREKQYF
TGTGCCAGCAGCTCTAGTCGAGAAAAGCAGTACTTC
>-|-|TRBJ2-7|TRBV1
CTSSQAPPGTSVSYEQYF
TGCACCAGCAGCCAAGCCCCGCCTGGGACTAGCGTCTCCTACGAGCAGTACTTC
>-|-|TRBJ2-7|TRBV30
CACSLGSYEQYF
TGTGCCTGCTCCCTAGGCTCCTACGAGCAGTACTTC
>TRBD2|-|TRBJ2-1|TRBV7-3
CASSQGTSGRAYNEQFF
TGTGCCAGCAGCCAGGGGACTAGCGGGAGGGCTTACAATGAGCAGTTCTTC
>-|-|TRBJ1-1|TRBV29-1
CSVGSQMNTEAFF
TGCAGCGTTGGAAGCCAGATGAACACTGAAGCTTTCTTT
>TRBD1|-|TRBJ1-2|TRBV29-1
CSVFGTGGIYGYTF
TGCAGCGTTTTCGGGACAGGGGGCATCTATGGCTACACCTTC
>TRBD1|-|TRBJ1-2|TRBV27
CASSLQGANYGYTF
TGTGCCAGCAGTTTACAGGGGGCTAACTATGGCTACACCTTC
>-|few|TRBJ2-5|TRBV5-1
CASSWDGFQETQYF
TGCGCCAGCAGCTGGGACGGTTTCCAAGAGACCCAGTACTTC
>-|few|TRBJ1-4|TRBV28
CASSDRGATNEKLFF
TGTGCCAGCAGTGACCGGGGGGCAACTAATGAAAAACTGTTTTTT
>-|-|TRBJ1-2|TRBV5-6
CASSLVIGNGYGYTF
TGTGCCAGCAGCTTGGTGATAGGGAATGGGTATGGCTACACCTTC
>-|-|TRBJ1-2|TRBV7-9
CASSYQTATGQLNYGYTF
TGTGCCAGCAGCTACCAAACGGCGACTGGACAACTTAACTATGGCTACACCTTC
>-|-|TRBJ2-5|TRBV28
CASSPGGRETQYF
TGTGCCAGCAGTCCCGGAGGCCGAGAGACCCAGTACTTC
>TRBD2|-|TRBJ2-3|TRBV5-8
CASSLGLAFSDTQYF
TGTGCCAGCAGCCTGGGACTAGCGTTCTCCGATACGCAGTATTTT
>TRBD1|-|TRBJ1-5|TRBV28
CASSRDRGPNQPQHF
TGTGCCAGCAGCCGGGACAGGGGGCCCAATCAGCCCCAGCATTTT
>TRBD1|-|TRBJ2-7|TRBV2
CASSEMGQAVYEQYF
TGTGCCAGCAGTGAAATGGGACAGGCCGTCTACGAGCAGTACTTC
>TRBD1|-|TRBJ1-2|TRBV11-2
CASAQGPAADYGYTF
TGTGCCAGCGCACAGGGGCCGGCGGCGGACTATGGCTACACCTTC
>-|-|TRBJ2-4|TRBV7-8
CASSLLGNIQYF
TGTGCCAGCAGCTTACTAGGAAACATTCAGTACTTC
>TRBD2|-|TRBJ2-5|TRBV7-8
CASSLGGRDQETQYF
TGTGCCAGCAGCTTAGGGGGGAGGGACCAAGAGACCCAGTACTTC
>-|-|TRBJ1-2|TRBV11-2
CASSLEPGGNYGYTF
TGTGCCAGCAGCTTAGAGCCGGGCGGCAACTATGGCTACACCTTC
>-|few|TRBJ1-4|TRBV9
CASSRGGVTTNEKLFF
TGTGCCAGCAGCAGAGGGGGGGTGACAACTAATGAAAAACTGTTTTTT
>TRBD1|many|TRBJ2-4|TRBV5-6
CASSALIRDRGNIQYF
TGTGCCAGCAGCGCCCTCATCCGGGACAGGGGGAACATTCAGTACTTC